The text below deals with one TCR beta chain. The CDR3 is 20 amino acids. The V gene end was trimmed by 1 base and the J gene end by 3 bases; junction bases not matched to a gene: 14. Germline CDR1 reads LGHDT; CDR2 reads YNNKEL (reference sequence). Survey-level TCR beta sequencing used the immunoSEQ assay. Some clones are missing from TCRdb's copy, which holds only in-frame ones; the method was immunoSEQ multiplex PCR. The sample includes 45,000 to 60,000 clones, more than 85% of them seen just once. The source material was PBMCs. J is TRBJ2-4 and V is TRBV3-1 (or the pseudogene TRBV3-2); 11 bases map to TRBD2. This clonotype originated in a middle-aged man with rheumatoid arthritis. As DNA, the CDR3 is TGTGCCAGCAGCCAAGCATTTGGGACTAGCGGCACCCTAAGCAAAAACATTCAGTACTTC. This codes for CASSQAFGTSGTLSKNIQYF.